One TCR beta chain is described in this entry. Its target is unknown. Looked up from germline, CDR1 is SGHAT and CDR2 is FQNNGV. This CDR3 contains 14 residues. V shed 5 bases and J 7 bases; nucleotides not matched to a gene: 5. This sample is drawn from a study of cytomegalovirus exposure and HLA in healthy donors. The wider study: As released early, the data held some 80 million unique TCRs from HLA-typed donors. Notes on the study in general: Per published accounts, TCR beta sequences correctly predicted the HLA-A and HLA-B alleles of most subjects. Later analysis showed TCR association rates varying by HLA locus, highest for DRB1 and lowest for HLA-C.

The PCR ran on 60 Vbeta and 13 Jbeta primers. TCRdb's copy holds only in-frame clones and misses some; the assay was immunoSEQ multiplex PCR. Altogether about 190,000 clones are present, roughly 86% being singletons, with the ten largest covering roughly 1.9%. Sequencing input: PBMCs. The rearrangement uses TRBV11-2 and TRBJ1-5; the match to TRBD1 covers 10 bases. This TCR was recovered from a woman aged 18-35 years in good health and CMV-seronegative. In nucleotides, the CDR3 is TGTGCCAGCAGCCCCAGACAGGGGGCACAGCCCCAGCATTTT. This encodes CASSPRQGAQPQHF.